This T cell receptor (beta chain) was identified in a study of cytomegalovirus exposure and HLA in healthy donors. Study as a whole: HLA-typed donors were the source of 80 million to 90 million unique TCRs, which an early data release held.

60 Vbeta and 13 Jbeta primers were used in PCR. Libraries were prepared by immunoSEQ multiplex PCR; TCRdb keeps only in-frame clonotypes and omits some of them. The data contain about 120,000 clones, around 10% of them seen just once; the ten biggest clones take up roughly 3.1%. General study findings and limits: It was shown in a later analysis that HLA-associated TCR beta chains were more clonally expanded than other, equally common chains. As was reported, the HLA-A and HLA-B alleles of most subjects were accurately predicted from TCR beta sequences.

The germline V gene has CDR1 MDHEN and CDR2 SYDVKM. The CDR3 is 12 amino acids. As concerns this clone: No antigen is known for it. Relative to the germline gene, one junction end is altered; a read error may explain this. Additional DNA sequences in this sample encode the identical CDR3.

The source of this sequence is a man aged 30 to 39 in good health and CMV-seronegative. The material sequenced was PBMCs. The genes are TRBV28 and TRBJ2-7; D is uncertain. The CDR3 spells CASSPQHYEQYF. In DNA form, the CDR3 reads TGTGCAAGCAGTCCCCAACACTACGAGCAGTACTTC.